This T cell receptor beta chain was obtained from a study of T cells in Graves' hyperthyroidism and ophthalmopathy. Regarding the study as a whole: The blood repertoire included most of the expanded thyroid clonotypes above 0.001.

The CDR3 regions of TCR beta were amplified from RNA transcripts. The HTBI primer set drove a first-round RT-PCR of the TCR CDR3. TCRdb used MiXCR to reprocess the multiplex PCR reads, holding one entry per CDR3 protein. The sample contains about 250,000 distinct CDR3 sequences, over 20% of which appear only once. This clonotype was seen ten or more times. Its matching antigen is unknown. The CDR3 is 16 residues long. Germline assignment: CDR1 SGDLS and CDR2 YYNGEE. Trimming removed 2 bases from V and 4 bases from J; junction bases left unmatched: 5. The specimen was blood. This TCR was recovered from a man aged 30 to 45 with Graves' ophthalmopathy. The J gene is TRBJ2-1, the V gene TRBV9, with 11 bases that match TRBD2. For the CDR3, the DNA is TGTGCCAGCAGCGTGGAACTAGCGGGGGTATACAATGAGCAGTTCTTC. Translating gives CASSVELAGVYNEQFF.